Below, 20 T cell receptor beta chains from the same sample are listed, as sequenced in a study of blood T cell repertoires in COVID-19. Method: immunoSEQ multiplex PCR; TCRdb's copy keeps in-frame clones and lacks some. The sample lists about 270,000 clones; about 88% were seen once. Source material: peripheral blood. The source is a human donor with COVID-19, enrolled during active disease. The donor label of this sample is uncertain.

This chain uses TRBV11-2 with TRBJ1-4; D call uncertain. V was clipped by 0 bases and J by 5 bases, with 10 bases between them. This CDR3 has 15 amino acids. Germline V gene lookup returns CDR1 SGHAT and CDR2 FQNNGV. CDR3 bases: TGTGCCAGCAGCTTAGAGAGGATAGAAAATGAAAAACTGTTTTTT. It codes for CASSLERIENEKLFF.

The chain has TRBV10-3 and TRBJ1-4, with 7 bases identical to TRBD1. Germline trimming cut 0 bases from V and 8 bases from J; bases unmatched to any gene: 12. Germline values: CDR1 ENHRY, CDR2 SYGVKD. This CDR3 is built from 17 residues. CDR3 amino acids: CAISESVRQGSYEKLFF. In DNA, the CDR3 is TGTGCCATCAGTGAGTCCGTACGACAGGGAAGTTACGAAAAACTGTTTTTT.

This clone has a single count. The chain carries TRBV5-6 and TRBJ1-3, with D possibly matching TRBD1 (6 bases). V was shortened by 0 bases and J by 4 bases, with 11 bases between the two germline ends. The length of the CDR3 is 15 residues. Germline CDR1 is SGHDT and CDR2 is YYEEEE. CDR3 sequence (DNA): TGTGCCAGCAGCTTGGATCGGGGGGCGGGAAACACCATATATTTT. Translation: CASSLDRGAGNTIYF.

V usage is TRBV12-3 or TRBV12-4 and J usage is TRBJ2-3, with TRBD1 as a possible D gene (6 bases). CDR3 size: 13 residues. Trimming took 5 bases from V and 9 from J, leaving 15 bases between them. The CDR3 DNA follows: TGTGCCAGCAGTGGGCGGAAGGGGGAGACGCAGTATTTT. Translation gives CASSGRKGETQYF.

The rearrangement links TRBV19 to TRBJ1-1; perhaps TRBD1 as D (6 bases). The CDR3 is 15 amino acids. Germline V gene sequence: CDR1 LNHDA, CDR2 SQIVND (reference sequence). V was shortened by 5 bases and J by 0 bases, with 13 bases between the two germline ends. CDR3 sequence: CASSPTGMMNTEAFF. The CDR3 nucleotides read TGTGCCAGTAGTCCGACAGGAATGATGAACACTGAAGCTTTCTTT.

This clone came up a few times. The chain has TRBV10-1 and TRBJ1-1, with 7 bases that match TRBD1. This CDR3 is built from 15 residues. With V trimmed by 3 bases and J by 4 bases, 8 bases remained unmatched. Germline V gene data show CDR1 as WNHNN and CDR2 as SYGVQD (reference sequence). For the CDR3, the DNA is TGCGCCAGCAGTGAAGAACAGGGGTTGGCCACTGAAGCTTTCTTT. It translates to CASSEEQGLATEAFF.

The chain combines TRBV6-1 with TRBJ1-4; D perhaps matches TRBD1 (5 bases). Trimming removed 3 bases at V and 4 bases at J, with 12 bases between. This CDR3 has 15 amino acids. Germline CDR1 MNHNS, CDR2 SASEGT. The CDR3 coding sequence is TGTGCCAGCAGTGACCAGGGAAAGATTAATGAAAAACTGTTTTTT. Translated, it gives CASSDQGKINEKLFF.

The chain couples TRBV28 to TRBJ2-7; tentatively, D is TRBD1 (5 bases). Trimming cost V 2 bases and J 1 base, with 12 bases left between them. This CDR3 comprises 15 residues. Germline loops: CDR1 MDHEN, CDR2 SYDVKM. CDR3 DNA: TGTGCCAGCAGTTTAAGGGGCCAGCTGTCCTACGAGCAGTACTTC. This translates into CASSLRGQLSYEQYF.

CDR3 in DNA: TGTGCCAGTACCCCCGGTTTTGCAGGGGATCAGCCCCAGCATTTT. Translation: CASTPGFAGDQPQHF. The chain couples TRBV19 to TRBJ1-5, with D possibly matching TRBD1 (6 bases). Germline CDR1 LNHDA, CDR2 SQIVND (reference sequence). Trimming shortened V by 7 bases and J by 5 bases, and 18 bases separated the two germline ends. The CDR3 is made up of 15 amino acids.

This chain joins TRBV27 and TRBJ2-2, with D hard to call. This CDR3 spans 13 amino acids. The V and J ends lost 5 bases and 4 bases respectively, with 8 bases between them. Germline CDR1 is MNHEY and CDR2 is SMNVEV (reference sequence). CDR3 nucleotide sequence: TGTGCCAGCAGTAACTTACGCACCGGGGAGCTGTTTTTT. Protein: CASSNLRTGELFF.

This clone appeared a few times. The chain employs TRBV6-5 and TRBJ2-7; the D gene is possibly TRBD1 (5 bases). The CDR3 consists of 13 residues. Between the trimmed V and J ends, which lost 6 bases and 4 bases, there was a span of 13 bases. Germline V gives CDR1 MNHEY, CDR2 SVGAGI. The CDR3 bases are TGTGCCAGCAGGGTATTGCAGGGTTACGAGCAGTACTTC. Amino acid sequence: CASRVLQGYEQYF.

This clone showed up just a few times. The gene calls are TRBV29-1 and TRBJ1-4; D is perhaps TRBD1 (5 bases). From germline, CDR1 is SQVTM and CDR2 ANQGSEA. The CDR3 is 14 residues long. Between the trimmed V and J ends, which lost 4 bases and 8 bases, there was a span of 17 bases. The CDR3 sequence is CSVGGEGGREKLFF. CDR3 in DNA: TGCAGCGTTGGAGGGGAGGGAGGTAGAGAAAAACTGTTTTTT.

The rearrangement uses TRBV19 and TRBJ1-1; D not resolved. The CDR3 has 16 residues. The V end was cut by 4 bases, the J end by 1 base, with 16 bases between. Germline V gives CDR1 LNHDA, CDR2 SQIVND (reference sequence). CDR3 in DNA: TGTGCCAGTAGTAAGGAGCCGAGGGTTGGGAACACTGAAGCTTTCTTT. Translating gives CASSKEPRVGNTEAFF.

The CDR3 DNA is TGTGCCAGCAGCTTGGAAGTAGCGGGAAGCGCTAGCACAGATACGCAGTATTTT. Its translation is CASSLEVAGSASTDTQYF. The chain recombines TRBV5-4 with TRBJ2-3; the match to TRBD2 covers 8 bases. The CDR3 has 18 residues. Germline assignment: CDR1 SGHNT and CDR2 YYREEE (reference sequence). V was clipped by 0 bases and J by 0 bases; unmatched bases: 9.

The V call is TRBV19, the J call TRBJ2-1; 9 bases align to TRBD2. This CDR3 comprises 16 residues. J was trimmed by 10 bases and V by 5 bases; bases with no gene match: 15. Germline V gene data show CDR1 as LNHDA and CDR2 as SQIVND (reference sequence). The chain's CDR3 is CASSARGRASRKEQFF. The CDR3 DNA reads as TGTGCCAGTAGTGCACGCGGGAGGGCCTCAAGGAAAGAGCAGTTCTTC.

This sequence joins TRBV7-9 and TRBJ2-5, with D perhaps matching TRBD2 (6 bases). The CDR3 covers 18 residues. CDR1 and CDR2 (germline): SEHNR, FQNEAQ (reference sequence). Trimming left V 4 bases short and J 5 bases short, with 26 bases between. CDR3 coding DNA: TGTGCCAGCAGCTCCCTAGGTTCGGGGGTGGAACAATGGGAGACCCAGTACTTC. Its protein is CASSSLGSGVEQWETQYF.

The CDR3 loop reads CASSPRGDYEKLFF. The CDR3 nucleotides are TGTGCCAGCAGCCCCCGGGGGGATTATGAAAAACTGTTTTTT. The chain employs TRBV9 and TRBJ1-4; tentative D call: TRBD1 (5 bases). CDR1 is SGDLS, CDR2 YYNGEE, per germline. The ends were cut back, 4 bases at V and 6 bases at J, with 13 bases in the middle. CDR3 size: 14 residues.

CDR3 amino acids: CASSLEARPTGGYTF. The CDR3 DNA reads as TGTGCCAGCAGCTTAGAGGCCAGGCCGACGGGAGGCTACACCTTC. The chain carries TRBV11-2 and TRBJ1-2, with unresolved D. The CDR3 spans 15 residues. Trimming pared 0 bases from V and 8 bases from J, leaving 16 bases between. The germline CDR1 and CDR2 sequences are SGHAT and FQNNGV.

The chain is built from TRBV14 and TRBJ2-7, with 7 bases that match TRBD1. This CDR3 comprises 15 residues. Germline V gene sequence: CDR1 SGHDN, CDR2 FVKESK. V gave up 4 bases and J gave up 3 bases; unmatched junction bases: 9. CDR3 nucleotides: TGTGCCAGCAGCCCCGTAGGGGGCGAGTACTACGAGCAGTACTTC. It yields the protein CASSPVGGEYYEQYF.

This clone was observed a single time. This chain's CDR3 is CASSEPDEGGGRDLCTQYF. The CDR3 DNA sequence: TGCGCCAGCAGTGAACCCGACGAAGGGGGGGGTAGGGACCTTTGTACGCAGTATTTT. J is TRBJ2-3 and V is TRBV10-1; D might be TRBD2 (7 bases). The germline CDR1 and CDR2 sequences are WNHNN and SYGVQD (reference sequence). This CDR3 has 19 residues. Between the trimmed V and J ends, which lost 3 bases and 8 bases, there was a span of 30 bases.